A single sample gave rise to the 18 T cell receptor beta chains below, sequenced in a study of regulatory T cells in long-lasting Graves disease. According to the study, TCR beta libraries were built with iRepertoire HTBI primers and CDR3-region Arm-PCR. MiXCR, applied by TCRdb to the multiplex PCR reads, yields one record per CDR3 protein. This sample has fewer than 650,000 distinct CDR3 sequences, with approximately 16% found just once. Time point indicated: newly diagnosed GD, antithyroid drugs for less than 3 months. PBMC RNA was the source of the TCR library. This sample also appeared in a second study, on T cells in Graves' hyperthyroidism and ophthalmopathy.

Sequences were derived from peripheral blood mononuclear cells (PBMCs), sampled at new diagnosis, from a patient treated with antithyroid drugs. These receptors all stem from a man aged 18 to 29 with Graves disease.

The chain uses TRBV5-1 and TRBJ1-2, with D perhaps matching TRBD1 (6 bases). The V gene's germline CDR1 is SGHRS and CDR2 YFSETQ. Trimming left V 2 bases short and J 4 bases short, with 12 bases between. There are 14 residues in the CDR3. CDR3 sequence reads: CASSFQGQGYGYTF. The CDR3 DNA reads as TGCGCCAGCAGCTTCCAGGGGCAAGGCTATGGCTACACCTTC. Full variable domain (outside the CDR3, taken from reference TRBV5-1 and TRBJ1-2): KAGVTQTPRYLIKTRGQQVTLSCSPISGHRSVSWYQQTPGQGLQFLFEYFSETQRNKGNFPGRFSGRQFSNSRSEMNVSTLELGDSALYLCASSFQGQGYGYTFGSGTRLTVV.

This clonotype was detected only a few times. V is TRBV30 and J is TRBJ1-1; D gene unclear. CDR1 and CDR2 from the germline V gene are GTSNPN and SVGIG (reference sequence). V was shortened by 3 bases and J by 6 bases, with 20 bases between the two germline ends. The CDR3 length is 15 residues. The CDR3 loop reads CAWSHSPGSRAEAFF. The CDR3 bases are TGTGCCTGGAGCCACTCTCCCGGGTCAAGGGCTGAAGCTTTCTTT.

The rearrangement uses TRBV20-1 and TRBJ1-1, with D unclear. Deletions cut 3 bases from V and 1 base from J, with 15 bases between. The CDR3 spans 15 residues. In germline, CDR1 is DFQATT, CDR2 SNEGSKA (reference sequence). The CDR3: CSASILGNANTEAFF. CDR3 bases: TGCAGTGCTAGTATTCTGGGTAACGCGAACACTGAAGCTTTCTTT.

This clonotype was seen a handful of times. The chain uses TRBV7-8 and TRBJ1-6; unclear D gene. V was cut by 1 base and J by 8 bases, with 12 bases left in between. This CDR3 is built from 15 residues. CDR1 is SGHVS, CDR2 FQNEAQ, per germline. CDR3 sequence reads: CASSLETERHSPLHF. The DNA for the CDR3 is TGTGCCAGCAGCTTAGAGACGGAGAGACATTCACCCCTCCACTTT.

Turning to this clonotype: A far bigger clonotype differs at one base, so this is likely a read error. CDR3 protein: CTSSLTQNTEAFF. The CDR3 bases are TGTACCAGCAGCTTAACCCAGAACACTGAAGCTTTCTTT. The chain links TRBV7-3 to TRBJ1-1; no definite D call. CDR1 and CDR2 (germline): SGHTA, FQGTGA. The CDR3 sequence is 13 residues long.

The V gene is TRBV9, the J gene TRBJ2-7; 10 bases are shared with TRBD1. The CDR3 loop spans 15 amino acids. V gave up 3 bases and J gave up 2 bases; unmatched junction bases: 5. The germline V gene has CDR1 SGDLS and CDR2 YYNGEE. The CDR3 DNA is TGTGCCAGCAGCGCCGGGGACAGGGGAACCTACGAGCAGTACTTC. Protein product: CASSAGDRGTYEQYF.

The V and J genes are TRBV29-1 and TRBJ2-7, with 9 bases aligning to TRBD2. Germline CDR1 and CDR2: SQVTM and ANQGSEA. The trim removed 3 bases at V and 3 bases at J, leaving 6 bases unmatched. The CDR3 loop spans 14 amino acids. CDR3 sequence: CSVDIAGVGYEQYF. As DNA, the CDR3 is TGCAGCGTTGACATAGCGGGAGTTGGCTACGAGCAGTACTTC.

The rearrangement links TRBV20-1 to TRBJ2-1; possibly TRBD1 for D (5 bases). Germline V CDR1 and CDR2: DFQATT, SNEGSKA (reference sequence). This CDR3 region has 11 residues. The germline V and J ends were trimmed by 6 bases and 12 bases, with 15 bases remaining between them. DNA of the CDR3: TGCAGTGCCGAAACAGGTTTACGGCAGTTCTTC. This codes for CSAETGLRQFF.

The gene calls are TRBV5-1 and TRBJ2-7; no firm D call. The CDR3 covers 13 residues. Germline loops: CDR1 SGHRS, CDR2 YFSETQ. V gave up 2 bases and J gave up 0 bases, with 6 bases separating them. As DNA, the CDR3 is TGCGCCAGCAGCTTACCCAACTCCTACGAGCAGTACTTC. It yields the protein CASSLPNSYEQYF.

With respect to this clonotype: A much larger clone differs by one base, so this may be a read error. The chain is built from TRBV18 and TRBJ1-1; D is possibly TRBD1 (5 bases). Germline CDR1 reads KGHSH; CDR2 reads LQKENI. V lost 3 bases to trimming and J lost 3 bases, with 11 bases between them. The CDR3 spans 14 residues. The CDR3 spells CASSPVGGDTEAFF. The CDR3 DNA follows: TGTGCCAGCTCACCGGTCGGAGGGGACACTGAAGCTTTCTTT.

This clonotype was recorded a few times. This chain joins TRBV5-1 and TRBJ1-2; no firm D call. This CDR3 region has 14 residues. CDR1 is SGHRS and CDR2 is YFSETQ in the germline V gene. V lost 0 bases and J lost 0, with 6 bases in between. Here the CDR3 DNA reads TGCGCCAGCAGCTTGGGGGTGTCTAACTATGGCTACACCTTC. Protein product: CASSLGVSNYGYTF.

This clonotype was seen only a few times. The chain employs TRBV28 and TRBJ2-7, with 9 bases fitting TRBD1. Trimming cost V 0 bases and J 2 bases; bases outside gene matches: 2. CDR1 MDHEN and CDR2 SYDVKM come from the germline V gene. The length of the CDR3 is 15 residues. CDR3 protein: CASSLWDRGAYEQYF. The CDR3 region has the DNA TGTGCCAGCAGTTTATGGGACAGGGGAGCCTACGAGCAGTACTTC. Full variable domain (missing parts from reference TRBV28 and TRBJ2-7): DVKVTQSSRYLVKRTGEKVFLECVQDMDHENMFWYRQDPGLGLRLIYFSYDVKMKEKGDIPEGYSVSREKKERFSLILESASTNQTSMYLCASSLWDRGAYEQYFGPGTRLTVT.

A remark on this clonotype: A read error may produce the germline difference seen at one junction end. The chain couples TRBV27 to TRBJ2-1, with 11 bases aligning to TRBD2. The V gene's germline CDR1 is MNHEY and CDR2 SMNVEV (reference sequence). The CDR3 runs 13 residues. The CDR3 DNA reads as TGTACCAGCCGACTAGCGGGGAACAATGAGCAGTTCTTC. This sequence encodes CTSRLAGNNEQFF.

This clonotype was detected a few times. The genes are TRBV30 and TRBJ1-2; D is possibly TRBD1 (6 bases). The CDR3 sequence is 15 residues long. Germline-derived CDR1 and CDR2 are GTSNPN and SVGIG (reference sequence). Trimming removed 5 bases at V and 3 bases at J, with 19 bases between. In nucleotides, the CDR3 is TGTGCCTGGGGTCAGCTGGGGGCCTCTTACTATGGCTACACCTTC. It yields the protein CAWGQLGASYYGYTF.

This clonotype was found many times. The rearrangement joins TRBV12-3 or TRBV12-4 to TRBJ2-7, with 7 bases aligning to TRBD1. The CDR3 consists of 15 residues. Unmatched junction bases numbered 10, after V lost 6 bases and J lost 2 bases. CDR3 protein: CASSPEMRGPYEQYF. As DNA, the CDR3 is TGTGCCAGCAGCCCAGAGATGAGGGGGCCCTACGAGCAGTACTTC.

The J gene is TRBJ2-5, the V gene TRBV29-1, with TRBD1 matching over 9 bases. With 5 bases clipped from V and 4 bases from J, the junction kept 2 bases outside the gene matches. The germline V gene has CDR1 SQVTM and CDR2 ANQGSEA. The CDR3 covers 12 residues. The CDR3 reads CSVTGGGETQYF. The CDR3 region has the DNA TGCAGCGTTACAGGGGGCGGAGAGACCCAGTACTTC.

The table lists this clonotype with many counts. The chain joins TRBV11-2 to TRBJ2-3; the D call may be TRBD1 or TRBD2 (5 bases each). The V and J ends lost 3 bases and 6 bases respectively, with 10 bases between them. The CDR3 runs 13 residues. Germline V CDR1 and CDR2: SGHAT, FQNNGV. The CDR3 is CASSFMGVDTQYF. The CDR3 coding sequence is TGTGCCAGCAGCTTTATGGGGGTGGATACGCAGTATTTT.

This clonotype was picked up many times. V is TRBV27 and J is TRBJ1-5; tentative D call: TRBD1 (5 bases). The CDR3 has 13 amino acids. The germline V gene has CDR1 MNHEY and CDR2 SMNVEV (reference sequence). Between the trimmed V and J ends, which lost 3 bases and 7 bases, there was a span of 10 bases. The CDR3 here is CASSFEGQQPQHF. Written as DNA, the CDR3 is TGTGCCAGCAGTTTTGAGGGGCAACAGCCCCAGCATTTT.